This entry features one T cell receptor beta chain sequence. This CDR3 contains 15 residues. The V gene's germline CDR1 is GTSNPN and CDR2 SVGIG (reference sequence). Trimming at V came to 2 bases and at J to 3 bases, leaving 6 bases not matched to a gene. These data are taken from a study of blood T cell repertoires in COVID-19. This table comes from immunoSEQ multiplex PCR, and its TCRdb copy is limited to in-frame clones, with some not included. The sample holds about 400,000 clones; roughly 88% are singletons and the top ten take roughly 1.9%. This TCR came from a woman between 35 and 50 years old with acute COVID-19. Sequenced sample: PBMCs or T cells enriched from blood (not recorded which). The chain recombines TRBV30 with TRBJ1-2, with 10 nucleotides matching TRBD1. CDR3 sequence reads: CAWSIPGTGDYGYTF. DNA of the CDR3: TGTGCCTGGAGTATCCCCGGGACAGGGGACTATGGCTACACCTTC.